Listed here are 16 T cell receptor beta chains from one sample, sequenced in a study of prognosis after radiotherapy for stage I lung cancer. Starting from genomic DNA, TCR beta CDR3 was amplified through two-round multiplex PCR. First-round PCR employed TRBV- and TRBJ-specific primers for each gene. TCRdb analysed the multiplex PCR reads with MiXCR anew, one entry per CDR3 protein. The sample holds some 13,000 distinct CDR3 sequences, about 46% seen once. The sequenced sample was PBMCs, obtained before or after stereotactic body radiation therapy (not recorded which). Source of these receptors: a donor over 45 with non-small cell lung cancer.

Relative to its sample, this clonotype is medium-sized. This rearrangement joins TRBV2 to TRBJ2-7; 7 bases are shared with TRBD1. V lost 6 bases, J lost 1 base, and 6 bases stayed unmatched. This CDR3 spans 14 amino acids. Germline lookup yields CDR1 SNHLY and CDR2 FYNNEI. DNA for the CDR3: TGTGCCAGCAGGCGAGGGGGACAGTCCTACGAGCAGTACTTC. Residues: CASRRGGQSYEQYF.

This clonotype was detected a few times. This chain uses TRBV20-1 with TRBJ2-7; no clear D gene. Germline V gene sequence: CDR1 DFQATT, CDR2 SNEGSKA (reference sequence). Trimming shortened V by 2 bases and J by 7 bases, and 15 bases separated the two germline ends. The CDR3 has 13 amino acids. The CDR3 loop reads CSARLNRTKEQYF. The CDR3 DNA reads as TGCAGTGCTAGACTGAATCGGACGAAGGAGCAGTACTTC.

In its sample, this clonotype was seen many times. Here the CDR3 reads CATSCASQALGSSYNEQFF. For the CDR3, the DNA is TGTGCCACCAGTTGCGCTAGCCAAGCCTTGGGAAGCTCCTACAATGAGCAGTTCTTC. The J gene is TRBJ2-1, the V gene TRBV24-1; D is possibly TRBD2 (5 bases). CDR3 length: 19 residues. V was pared by 6 bases and J by 0 bases, with 23 bases between. From germline, CDR1 is KGHDR and CDR2 SFDVKD.

Concerning this clonotype itself: Its ends do not fully match the called genes, so a read error is possible. The chain links TRBV28 to TRBJ2-3; D is perhaps TRBD2 (7 bases). This CDR3 spans 17 amino acids. Germline CDR1 and CDR2: MDHEN and SYDVKM. In DNA form, the CDR3 reads TGTGCCAGCAGTTTGGGGGAGGGGGGCTGGGCCACAGATAGGCAGTATTTT. Protein product: CASSLGEGGWATDRQYF.

This clonotype occurred many times. The DNA of the CDR3 is TGTGCCTGGAGTTTAGCGGGAGGAGCCCAAGAGACCCAGTACTTC. This codes for CAWSLAGGAQETQYF. The chain recombines TRBV30 with TRBJ2-5, with 10 bases aligning to TRBD2. Trimming removed 2 bases from V and 1 base from J; junction bases left unmatched: 4. The CDR3 spans 15 residues. Germline V gives CDR1 GTSNPN, CDR2 SVGIG (reference sequence).

The chain employs TRBV20-1 and TRBJ1-1, with D tentatively TRBD1 (6 bases). V lost 6 bases to trimming and J lost 6 bases, with 17 bases between them. Germline lookup yields CDR1 DFQATT and CDR2 SNEGSKA (reference sequence). The length of the CDR3 is 13 residues. The CDR3 is CSALSTGAPEAFF. CDR3 nucleotide sequence: TGCAGTGCGTTGAGTACGGGGGCCCCTGAAGCTTTCTTT.

This clonotype was detected many times. The V and J genes are TRBV28 and TRBJ1-4; the D is unclear. Germline CDR1 MDHEN, CDR2 SYDVKM. Between the trimmed V and J ends, which lost 5 bases and 5 bases, there was a span of 15 bases. The CDR3 covers 15 residues. The CDR3 is CASSPTEVGNEKLFF. The CDR3 coding sequence is TGTGCCAGCAGTCCTACAGAGGTGGGGAATGAAAAACTGTTTTTT.

As to this clonotype: One base separates it from a far larger clone, so it is likely a read error. The V and J genes are TRBV7-8 and TRBJ2-7; 10 nucleotides agree with TRBD2. The DNA end is a closer match to TRBJ2-3, so the J assignment may be wrong. The CDR3 runs 15 residues. Germline V gene sequence: CDR1 SGHVS, CDR2 FQNEAQ. The CDR3 DNA sequence: TGTGCCAGCAGCTCCCTCGGGCTAGCGGGAGATATGCAGTATTTT. Amino acid sequence: CASSSLGLAGDMQYF.

In the case of this clonotype: A single base is all that separates this from a far larger clone, so a read error is likely. The chain has TRBV6-5 and TRBJ1-2; unclear D gene. The V and J ends lost 2 bases and 0 bases respectively, with 4 bases between them. In germline, CDR1 is MNHEY, CDR2 SVGAGI. This CDR3 contains 13 residues. The CDR3 spells CASSYDTNYGYTF. In DNA form, the CDR3 reads TGTGCCAGCAGTTACGACACTAACTATGGCTACACCTTC.

V is TRBV7-9 and J is TRBJ2-2; D not certain. The CDR3 runs 13 residues. Germline V CDR1 and CDR2: SEHNR, FQNEAQ (reference sequence). Trimming removed 4 bases at V and 6 bases at J, with 9 bases between. CDR3: CASSWSEPGELFF. The CDR3 DNA follows: TGTGCCAGCAGCTGGAGCGAGCCCGGGGAGCTGTTTTTT. The full variable domain, in which reference TRBV7-9 and TRBJ2-2 provide the parts outside the CDR3, is DTGVSQNPRHKITKRGQNVTFRCDPISEHNRLYWYRQTLGQGPEFLTYFQNEAQLEKSRLLSDRFSAERPKGSFSTLEIQRTEQGDSAMYLCASSWSEPGELFFGEGSRLTVL.

This clonotype is medium-sized in the sample. This chain uses TRBV4-1 with TRBJ2-2, with unresolved D. CDR3 length: 16 residues. The ends were cut back, 0 bases at V and 7 bases at J, with 15 bases in the middle. Germline V gives CDR1 MGHRA, CDR2 YSYEKL. CDR3 loop: CASSQDQGMERGELFF. The CDR3 nucleotides read TGCGCCAGCAGCCAAGATCAAGGAATGGAGCGCGGGGAGCTGTTTTTT.

CDR3: CSARDLRGGSYNEQFF. CDR3 nucleotides: TGCAGTGCTAGAGATCTCCGGGGGGGCTCCTACAATGAGCAGTTCTTC. The genes are TRBV20-1 and TRBJ2-1, with 8 bases aligning to TRBD2. Germline V CDR1 and CDR2: DFQATT, SNEGSKA (reference sequence). The CDR3 sequence is 16 residues long. V was pared by 0 bases and J by 0 bases, with 4 bases of the junction left unmatched.

The sample holds many counts of this clonotype. The genes are TRBV5-6 and TRBJ2-7; the match to TRBD2 covers 7 bases. V trimming: 4 bases; J trimming: 1 base; junction bases outside the gene matches: 11. The CDR3 covers 16 residues. Germline CDR1 SGHDT, CDR2 YYEEEE. CDR3 DNA: TGTGCCAGCAGCGGGGAAAAGCGGGACGCGTCCTACGAGCAGTACTTC. Amino acids: CASSGEKRDASYEQYF.

The sample holds many counts of this clonotype. The chain couples TRBV29-1 to TRBJ1-1; D gene uncertain. Germline CDR1 reads SQVTM; CDR2 reads ANQGSEA. The ends were cut back, 6 bases at V and 11 bases at J, with 13 bases in the middle. CDR3 length: 10 amino acids. The CDR3 here is CSVDGGFAFF. The CDR3, as DNA: TGCAGCGTGGATGGAGGTTTTGCTTTCTTT. Full variable domain (outside the CDR3, taken from reference TRBV29-1 and TRBJ1-1): SAVISQKPSRDICQRGTSLTIQCQVDSQVTMMFWYRQQPGQSLTLIATANQGSEATYESGFVIDKFPISRPNLTFSTLTVSNMSPEDSSIYLCSVDGGFAFFGQGTRLTVV.

The chain couples TRBV7-3 to TRBJ2-1, with 8 bases identical to TRBD2. Germline lookup yields CDR1 SGHTA and CDR2 FQGTGA. The CDR3 is made up of 15 amino acids. The ends lost 5 bases at V and 5 bases at J; junction bases unmatched: 8. CDR3 sequence reads: CASSHSGSSNNEQFF. The CDR3 DNA reads TGTGCCAGCAGCCACAGCGGGAGTTCGAACAATGAGCAGTTCTTC.

Many counts were recorded for this clonotype. The chain has TRBV7-9 and TRBJ2-2, with D tentatively TRBD2 (6 bases). The CDR3 totals 17 residues. Trimming removed 5 bases at V and 6 bases at J, with 22 bases between. In germline, CDR1 is SEHNR, CDR2 FQNEAQ (reference sequence). The CDR3 nucleotides read TGTGCCAGCAGCCCGGGGACTTGGTTTCAGGTGGCCGGGGAGCTGTTTTTT. It translates to CASSPGTWFQVAGELFF.